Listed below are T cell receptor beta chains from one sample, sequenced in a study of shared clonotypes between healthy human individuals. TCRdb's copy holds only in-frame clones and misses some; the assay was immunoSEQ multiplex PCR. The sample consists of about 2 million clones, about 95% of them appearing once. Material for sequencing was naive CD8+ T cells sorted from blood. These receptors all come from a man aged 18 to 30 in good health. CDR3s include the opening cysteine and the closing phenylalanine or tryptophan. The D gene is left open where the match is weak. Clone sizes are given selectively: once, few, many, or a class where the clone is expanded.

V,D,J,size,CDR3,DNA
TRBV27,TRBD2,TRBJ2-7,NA,CASSPEAGVWSEQYF,TGTGCCAGCAGTCCAGAAGCGGGGGTTTGGAGCGAGCAGTACTTC
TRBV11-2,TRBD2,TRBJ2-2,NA,CASSLWVAGDTGELFF,TGTGCCAGCAGCTTATGGGTAGCGGGGGACACCGGGGAGCTGTTTTTT
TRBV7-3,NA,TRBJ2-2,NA,CASSLSGELFF,TGTGCCAGCAGCTTATCCGGGGAGCTGTTTTTT
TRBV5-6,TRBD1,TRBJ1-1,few,CASSLGQSNTEAFF,TGTGCCAGCAGCCTGGGACAGTCGAACACTGAAGCTTTCTTT
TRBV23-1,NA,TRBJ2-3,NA,CASSQSNRLYTDTQYF,TGCGCCAGCAGTCAATCAAACAGGCTTTACACAGATACGCAGTATTTT
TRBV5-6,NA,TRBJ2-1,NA,CASSPWGSFGEQFF,TGTGCCAGCAGCCCCTGGGGTAGTTTCGGTGAGCAGTTCTTC
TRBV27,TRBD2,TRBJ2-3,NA,CASSPLPGGLTDTQYF,TGTGCCAGCAGTCCGCTACCGGGAGGACTGACAGATACGCAGTATTTT
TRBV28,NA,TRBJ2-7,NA,CASSLFGTTWDEQYF,TGTGCCAGCAGTTTATTCGGGACGACTTGGGACGAGCAGTACTTC
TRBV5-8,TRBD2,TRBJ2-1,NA,CASSLTSGGPSYNEQFF,TGTGCCAGCAGCTTAACTAGCGGGGGCCCCTCCTACAATGAGCAGTTCTTC
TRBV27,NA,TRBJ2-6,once,CASSRLAGANVLTF,TGTGCCAGCAGTCGGCTAGCTGGGGCCAACGTCCTGACTTTC
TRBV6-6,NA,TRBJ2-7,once,CASSAQADSSYEQYF,TGTGCCAGCAGTGCCCAAGCCGACAGCTCCTACGAGCAGTACTTC
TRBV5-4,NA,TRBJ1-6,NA,CASSLGQSSLMGNSPLHF,TGTGCCAGCAGCTTGGGGCAGTCAAGTCTCATGGGTAATTCACCCCTCCACTTT
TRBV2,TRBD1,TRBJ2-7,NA,CASGEPPGQGLYEQYF,TGTGCCAGCGGGGAACCTCCGGGACAGGGCCTCTACGAGCAGTACTTC
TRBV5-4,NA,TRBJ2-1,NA,CASSLEFVVPSYNEQFF,TGTGCCAGCAGCTTGGAATTTGTCGTCCCATCCTACAATGAGCAGTTCTTC
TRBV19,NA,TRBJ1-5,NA,CASSIRDTNQPQHF,TGTGCCAGTAGTATACGAGACACCAATCAGCCCCAGCATTTT
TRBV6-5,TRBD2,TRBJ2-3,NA,CASSLLSGSTDTQYF,TGTGCCAGCAGTCTTCTAAGCGGGAGTACAGATACGCAGTATTTT
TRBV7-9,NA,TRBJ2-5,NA,CASRQLQETQYF,TGTGCCAGCAGACAGCTCCAAGAGACCCAGTACTTC
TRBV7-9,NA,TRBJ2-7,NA,CASSFGTGYYEQYF,TGTGCCAGCAGCTTCGGTACAGGATACTACGAGCAGTACTTC
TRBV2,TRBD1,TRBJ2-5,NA,CASPGQGLPGGNQETQYF,TGTGCCAGCCCGGGACAGGGACTACCCGGGGGTAATCAAGAGACCCAGTACTTC
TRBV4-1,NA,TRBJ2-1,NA,CASSPAGISSDNEQFF,TGCGCCAGCAGCCCAGCCGGGATATCTTCAGACAATGAGCAGTTCTTC
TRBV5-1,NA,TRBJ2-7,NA,CASSLAQGITYEQYF,TGCGCCAGCAGCTTGGCACAGGGAATTACCTACGAGCAGTACTTC
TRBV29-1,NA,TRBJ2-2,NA,CSVEEVDNTGELFF,TGCAGCGTTGAGGAGGTAGACAACACCGGGGAGCTGTTTTTT
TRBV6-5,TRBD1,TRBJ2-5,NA,CASSDLDRGETQYF,TGTGCCAGCAGTGACCTGGACAGGGGTGAGACCCAGTACTTC
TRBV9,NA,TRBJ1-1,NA,CASSVGGGEAFF,TGTGCCAGCAGCGTAGGCGGGGGTGAAGCTTTCTTT
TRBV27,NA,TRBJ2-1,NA,CASGFRAEQFF,TGTGCCAGCGGGTTTAGGGCTGAGCAGTTCTTC
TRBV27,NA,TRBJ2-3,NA,CASSAETGDTDTQYF,TGTGCCAGCAGTGCCGAGACTGGAGACACAGATACGCAGTATTTT
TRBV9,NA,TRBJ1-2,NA,CASSVGDGANYGYTF,TGTGCCAGCAGCGTAGGGGACGGAGCTAACTATGGCTACACCTTC
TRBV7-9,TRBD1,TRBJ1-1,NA,CASGDTGVSEAFF,TGTGCCAGCGGGGATACAGGGGTTTCTGAAGCTTTCTTT
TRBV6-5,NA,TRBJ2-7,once,CASSWDGASEQYF,TGTGCCAGCAGCTGGGACGGGGCCTCCGAGCAGTACTTC
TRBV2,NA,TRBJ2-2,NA,CASSEYGRNTGELFF,TGTGCCAGCAGTGAATACGGCCGGAACACCGGGGAGCTGTTTTTT
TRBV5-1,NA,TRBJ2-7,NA,CASTVDSSYEQYF,TGCGCCAGCACCGTCGACAGCTCCTACGAGCAGTACTTC
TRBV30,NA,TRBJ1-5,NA,CAWSVKGPDQPQHF,TGTGCCTGGAGTGTAAAGGGGCCGGATCAGCCCCAGCATTTT
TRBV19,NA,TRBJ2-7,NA,CASSSPVTYEQYF,TGTGCCAGTAGTAGCCCGGTTACCTACGAGCAGTACTTC
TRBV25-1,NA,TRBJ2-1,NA,CASSELERGNEQFF,TGTGCCAGCAGTGAATTGGAAAGGGGCAATGAGCAGTTCTTC
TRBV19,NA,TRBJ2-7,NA,CASSEGLLREQYF,TGTGCCAGTAGTGAGGGTCTCCTCCGAGAGCAGTACTTC
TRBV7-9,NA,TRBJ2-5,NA,CASSLDFSQETQYF,TGTGCCAGCAGCCTGGATTTTAGCCAAGAGACCCAGTACTTC
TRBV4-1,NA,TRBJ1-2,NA,CASSQVGAHYGYTF,TGCGCCAGCAGCCAAGTAGGGGCCCACTATGGCTACACCTTC
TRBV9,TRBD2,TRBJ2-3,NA,CASSSSGGAADTQYF,TGTGCCAGCAGCTCTAGCGGGGGGGCGGCAGATACGCAGTATTTT
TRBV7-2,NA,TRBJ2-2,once,CASSLFPQPNTGELFF,TGTGCCAGCAGCTTATTCCCACAGCCTAACACCGGGGAGCTGTTTTTT
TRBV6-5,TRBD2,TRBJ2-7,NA,CASSSDGTSGNYEQYF,TGTGCCAGCAGTTCGGATGGGACTAGCGGAAACTACGAGCAGTACTTC
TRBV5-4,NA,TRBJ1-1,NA,CASSLGGQNTEAFF,TGTGCCAGCAGCTTGGGGGGACAGAACACTGAAGCTTTCTTT
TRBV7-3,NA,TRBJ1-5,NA,CASSLTGGSNQPQHF,TGTGCCAGCAGCTTAACCGGAGGGAGCAATCAGCCCCAGCATTTT
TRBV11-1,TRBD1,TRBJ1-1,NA,CASSLAAGTGALKEAFF,TGTGCCAGCAGCTTAGCGGCCGGGACAGGGGCCCTAAAGGAAGCTTTCTTT
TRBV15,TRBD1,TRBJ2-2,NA,CATSPRDRNTGELFF,TGTGCCACCAGCCCCCGGGACAGGAACACCGGGGAGCTGTTTTTT
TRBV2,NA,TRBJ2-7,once,CASGQPYEQYF,TGTGCCAGCGGACAGCCCTACGAGCAGTACTTC
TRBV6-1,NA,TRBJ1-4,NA,CASRAMTGANEKLFF,TGTGCCAGCAGGGCTATGACAGGAGCTAATGAAAAACTGTTTTTT
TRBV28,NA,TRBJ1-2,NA,CASSVTNNYGYTF,TGTGCCAGCAGCGTGACAAATAACTATGGCTACACCTTC
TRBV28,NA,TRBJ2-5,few,CASSGVETQYF,TGTGCCAGCAGTGGGGTGGAGACCCAGTACTTC
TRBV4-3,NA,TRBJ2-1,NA,CASSQVEGRNEQFF,TGCGCCAGCAGCCAAGTTGAGGGCCGAAATGAGCAGTTCTTC